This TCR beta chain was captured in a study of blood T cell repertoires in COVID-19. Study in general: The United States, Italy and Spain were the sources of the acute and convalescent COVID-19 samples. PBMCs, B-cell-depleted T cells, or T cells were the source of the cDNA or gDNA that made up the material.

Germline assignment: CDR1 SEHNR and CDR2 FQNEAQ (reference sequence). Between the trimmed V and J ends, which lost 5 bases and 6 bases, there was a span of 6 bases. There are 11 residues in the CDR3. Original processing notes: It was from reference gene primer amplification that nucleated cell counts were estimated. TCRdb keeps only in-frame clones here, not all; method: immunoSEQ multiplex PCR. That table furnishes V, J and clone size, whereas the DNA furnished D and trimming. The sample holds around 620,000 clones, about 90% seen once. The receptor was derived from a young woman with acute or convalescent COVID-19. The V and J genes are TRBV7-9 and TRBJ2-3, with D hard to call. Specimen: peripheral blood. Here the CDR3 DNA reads TGTGCCAGCAGCATCGGGGATACGCAGTATTTT. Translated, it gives CASSIGDTQYF.